This TCR beta chain comes out of a study of tumor and adjacent non-tumor tissue in lung cancer. Study-wide background: The patients, around 10 men and a handful of women, were 31 to 76 with stage I to III disease. Findings of the study overall: In normal lung, the top 100 clones were significantly more dominant than in tumor. Compared with tumor, normal lung showed significantly lower TCR diversity.

Turning to this clonotype: Its specificity is unknown.

The library came from three nested PCR rounds adapted from ARM-PCR protocols. MiXCR, applied by TCRdb to the multiplex PCR reads, yields one record per CDR3 protein. The sample comprises tens of thousands of distinct CDR3 sequences, 50% to 60% of which are singletons, and around 20% rests with the top ten. The trim removed 6 bases at V and 10 bases at J, leaving 9 bases unmatched. This CDR3 has 13 amino acids. Germline V CDR1 and CDR2: SNHLY, FYNNEI. This sample's RNA came from whole unsorted tissue. Newly diagnosed lung cancer patients had thoracic surgery in China, August–November 2014, without prior chemotherapy.

The TCR comes from a middle-aged man with non-small cell lung cancer. The chain recombines TRBV2 with TRBJ2-1; 7 bases match TRBD2. Source material: lung tumor tissue. The CDR3 spells CASSTARDYEQFF. As DNA, the CDR3 is TGTGCCAGCAGCACTGCCCGGGACTACGAGCAGTTCTTC.